These T cell receptor beta chains were read from a single sample in a study of cytotoxic CD8 clonotypes in ibrutinib-treated CLL. TCRdb keeps only in-frame clones here, not all; method: immunoSEQ multiplex PCR. This sample has over 130,000 clones, with around 81% found just once. Material: PBMCs, obtained after 36 months of ibrutinib treatment. The receptors come from a human donor with chronic lymphocytic leukemia. CDR3s include the opening cysteine and the closing phenylalanine or tryptophan. D genes are given only for firm matches. Expanded clones are given a class, and other clones once, few, many or no size at all.

v_gene,j_gene,len,abundance,d_gene,CDR3nt,CDR3aa
TRBV18,TRBJ1-6,14,many,TRBD1,TGTGCCAGCTCAAGGGACAGGGTAAATTCACCCCTCCACTTT,CASSRDRVNSPLHF
TRBV27,TRBJ1-1,12,-,-,TGTGCCAGCAGTGCAGAGAACACTGAAGCTTTCTTT,CASSAENTEAFF
TRBV6-5,TRBJ1-2,13,-,-,TGTGCCAGCAGTCGGGACTTAAACTATGGCTACACCTTC,CASSRDLNYGYTF
TRBV7-2,TRBJ2-5,10,-,-,TGTGCCAGCAGCTCGAAGACCCAGTACTTC,CASSSKTQYF
TRBV28,TRBJ2-1,10,-,-,TGTGCCAGCAGCGGATATGAGCAGTTCTTC,CASSGYEQFF
TRBV4-2,TRBJ2-1,15,-,TRBD2,TGTGCCAGCAGTTCCGGGACTAGCCTTTTTAATGAGCAGTTCTTC,CASSSGTSLFNEQFF
TRBV16,TRBJ1-2,12,few,-,TGTGCCAGCAGCCAATACAGGAATGGCTACACCTTC,CASSQYRNGYTF
TRBV7-8,TRBJ2-7,13,-,-,TGTGCCAGCAGCTTACCGGGCGGGTACGAGCAGTACTTC,CASSLPGGYEQYF
TRBV6-5,TRBJ2-2,14,many,-,TGTGCCAGCAGTCTGGGCCCGAACACCGGGGAGCTGTTTTTT,CASSLGPNTGELFF
TRBV27,TRBJ1-1,13,few,-,TGTGCCAGCAGTTATGGACCCTGGAACGAAGCTTTCTTT,CASSYGPWNEAFF
TRBV9,TRBJ1-1,13,few,-,TGTGCCAGCAGCGCCGGAGTGAACACTGAAGCTTTCTTT,CASSAGVNTEAFF
TRBV19,TRBJ1-1,15,-,-,TGTGCCAGTAGGAATGGGGGGATTAGAAACACTGAAGCTTTCTTT,CASRNGGIRNTEAFF
TRBV4-2,TRBJ1-2,16,-,TRBD1,TGTGCCAGCAGCCAAGGAAGGACAGGGGGCGCCTATGGCTACACCTTC,CASSQGRTGGAYGYTF
TRBV7-7,TRBJ2-1,15,-,TRBD1,TGTGCCAGCAGCTCGAGACAGGGACCGGATGATGAGCAGTTCTTC,CASSSRQGPDDEQFF